The 22 T cell receptor beta chains given below trace back to one sample, sequenced in a study of identical twins. TCRdb used MiXCR to reprocess the 5' RACE reads, holding one entry per CDR3 protein. The sample consists of some 600,000 distinct CDR3 sequences, about 7.6% of them appearing once. These data were also reused for a study on yellow fever vaccine responses in identical twins.

Material: PBMCs. The receptors derive from a woman aged 18-29 years in good health.

The table lists this clonotype with many counts. The chain combines TRBV14 with TRBJ2-1, with 8 bases matching TRBD1. CDR3 length: 16 residues. Germline assignment: CDR1 SGHDN and CDR2 FVKESK. The V and J ends lost 4 bases and 3 bases, in that order; junction bases with no gene match: 8. The CDR3 bases are TGTGCCAGCAGCCCGACGGACAGGGCATACTACAATGAGCAGTTCTTC. This gives the protein CASSPTDRAYYNEQFF.

This clonotype was observed at least ten times. V usage is TRBV20-1 and J usage is TRBJ1-1; a possible D gene is TRBD1 (5 bases). Per the germline V gene, CDR1 is DFQATT and CDR2 is SNEGSKA (reference sequence). The length of the CDR3 is 10 residues. V lost 4 bases and J 8 bases, leaving 8 bases between the germline ends. The CDR3 spells CSANRDEAFF. In DNA form, the CDR3 reads TGCAGTGCTAACCGGGACGAAGCTTTCTTT.

The chain uses TRBV7-2 and TRBJ2-7; D might be TRBD1 (6 bases). CDR3 size: 15 residues. Per the germline V gene, CDR1 is SGHTA and CDR2 is FQGNSA. V lost 5 bases and J 0 bases, leaving 14 bases between the germline ends. The CDR3 region is CASSPQGTVSYEQYF. The CDR3 region has the DNA TGTGCCAGCAGCCCCCAGGGGACGGTCTCCTACGAGCAGTACTTC.

The CDR3 reads CATSRTLENTEAFF. DNA for the CDR3: TGTGCCACCAGCAGGACCCTTGAGAACACTGAAGCTTTCTTT. This rearrangement joins TRBV15 to TRBJ1-1; D remains unclear. Trimming stripped 3 bases from V and 1 base from J, with 9 bases between. This CDR3 comprises 14 residues. Germline V CDR1 and CDR2: LNHNV, YYDKDF (reference sequence).

The chain uses TRBV10-3 and TRBJ2-2; D may be TRBD1 or TRBD2 (7 bases each). V gave up 11 bases and J gave up 5 bases, with 18 bases separating them. The CDR3 has 14 amino acids. CDR1 is ENHRY, CDR2 SYGVKD, per germline. CDR3 DNA: TGTGCCTCCGTGGGCCAGGGGGGGACCGGGGAGCTGTTTTTT. Its protein is CASVGQGGTGELFF.

This clonotype turned up a few times. This CDR3 is CASRWTSAGELFF. DNA of the CDR3: TGCGCCAGCAGATGGACTAGTGCCGGGGAGCTGTTTTTT. This chain uses TRBV5-1 with TRBJ2-2; TRBD2 matches at 7 bases. The CDR3 has 13 amino acids. Germline lookup yields CDR1 SGHRS and CDR2 YFSETQ. V lost 5 bases to trimming and J lost 6 bases; unmatched junction nucleotides: 4. Full variable domain (missing parts from reference TRBV5-1 and TRBJ2-2): KAGVTQTPRYLIKTRGQQVTLSCSPISGHRSVSWYQQTPGQGLQFLFEYFSETQRNKGNFPGRFSGRQFSNSRSEMNVSTLELGDSALYLCASRWTSAGELFFGEGSRLTVL.

Of note for this clonotype: A much larger clone differs from this one at a single base, so this may be a read error. This rearrangement joins TRBV20-1 to TRBJ2-1, with TRBD2 matching over 9 bases. The germline gives CDR1 DFQATT, CDR2 SNEGSKA (reference sequence). Unmatched junction bases numbered 10, after V lost 3 bases and J lost 7 bases. The CDR3 spans 15 residues. The CDR3, as DNA: TGCAGTGCTAGTGAGGATAGCGGGAGAGGGAATGAGCAGTTCTTC. Translated: CSASEDSGRGNEQFF.

The chain has TRBV6-5 and TRBJ2-7; 7 bases fit TRBD1. The CDR3 length is 14 residues. Germline CDR1 and CDR2: MNHEY and SVGAGI. V was pared by 4 bases and J by 4 bases, with 7 bases of the junction left unmatched. CDR3 DNA: TGTGCCAGCAGTTCCTCGACAGGGCCTTACGAGCAGTACGTC. Translated, it gives CASSSSTGPYEQYV.

In this sample, this clonotype turned up many times. This chain uses TRBV12-3 or TRBV12-4 with TRBJ2-1; maybe TRBD1 (5 bases). This CDR3 spans 14 amino acids. V shed 6 bases and J shed 6 bases, with 15 bases lying between them. The CDR3 DNA sequence: TGTGCCAGCAGACCCGACACAAGGGGCAATGAGCAGTTCTTC. Translating it yields CASRPDTRGNEQFF.

The sample holds a few counts of this clonotype. This rearrangement joins TRBV9 to TRBJ2-7, with D tentatively TRBD1 (7 bases). This CDR3 contains 15 residues. CDR1 and CDR2 (germline): SGDLS, YYNGEE. Trimming took off 5 bases at V and 0 bases at J, with 15 bases between the two ends. The CDR3 DNA reads as TGTGCCAGCAGTTCAGGGGGGCTCAGCTCCTACGAGCAGTACTTC. It yields the protein CASSSGGLSSYEQYF.

This clonotype was counted at least ten times. The rearrangement links TRBV7-8 to TRBJ1-3; D remains ambiguous. The CDR3 runs 14 residues. V was pared by 1 base and J by 4 bases, with 8 bases between. The germline gives CDR1 SGHVS, CDR2 FQNEAQ. CDR3 sequence reads: CASSLVVGGNTIYF. The CDR3 DNA follows: TGTGCCAGCAGCTTAGTCGTGGGGGGAAACACCATATATTTT.

There are many counts of this clonotype. The chain has TRBV4-1 and TRBJ2-7; 7 bases agree with TRBD2. The CDR3 has 18 residues. Germline values: CDR1 MGHRA, CDR2 YSYEKL. V was pared by 2 bases and J by 5 bases, with 18 bases of the junction left unmatched. The CDR3 nucleotides are TGCGCCAGCAGCCAACTACCTCGATCTAGCGGTCCTATGGACGAGCAGTACTTC. Amino acid sequence: CASSQLPRSSGPMDEQYF.

This clonotype was recorded at least ten times. The chain carries TRBV2 and TRBJ2-7; perhaps TRBD2 as D (6 bases). The CDR3 spans 13 residues. With 6 bases removed from V and 4 bases from J, the gap between germline ends came to 13 bases. Germline CDR1 is SNHLY and CDR2 is FYNNEI. The CDR3 nucleotides read TGTGCCAGCAGCCCCCAGGAGGGTTACGAGCAGTACGTC. This gives the protein CASSPQEGYEQYV.

The chain joins TRBV4-1 to TRBJ2-1; 7 bases are a match to TRBD1. CDR3 length: 14 amino acids. The germline gives CDR1 MGHRA, CDR2 YSYEKL. The V and J ends lost 0 bases and 8 bases, in that order; junction bases with no gene match: 4. The CDR3 is CASSQERQGDEQFF. The CDR3 DNA follows: TGCGCCAGCAGCCAAGAGAGGCAGGGGGATGAGCAGTTCTTC.

This sequence joins TRBV7-2 and TRBJ2-4, with 10 bases that match TRBD2. The CDR3 has 16 residues. Germline-derived CDR1 and CDR2 are SGHTA and FQGNSA. Trimming at V came to 5 bases and at J to 2 bases, leaving 6 bases not matched to a gene. Here the CDR3 reads CASSMRAGGPKNIQYF. The DNA for the CDR3 is TGTGCCAGCAGCATGAGAGCGGGAGGGCCCAAAAACATTCAGTACTTC.

This chain connects TRBV12-3 or TRBV12-4 to TRBJ1-3; a weak D match, TRBD1 (5 bases). There are 14 residues in the CDR3. With 6 bases removed from V and 8 bases from J, the gap between germline ends came to 17 bases. The CDR3 protein is CASRIDTGGHTIYF. CDR3 DNA: TGTGCCAGCAGGATTGACACAGGCGGGCACACCATATATTTT.

The gene calls are TRBV7-6 and TRBJ2-7; 10 bases agree with TRBD1. CDR3 length: 19 residues. The germline V gene encodes CDR1 SGHVS and CDR2 FNYEAQ. The V segment lost 1 base and the J segment 7 bases; nucleotides outside the gene matches: 19. The CDR3 DNA follows: TGTGCCAGCAGCTTAGGAAGGACGTCCGGGACAGGGGTAGCGAGGGAGCAGTACGTC. Protein: CASSLGRTSGTGVAREQYV.

The chain recombines TRBV28 with TRBJ2-1; D is unresolved. Per germline, CDR1 MDHEN and CDR2 SYDVKM. V dropped 5 bases and J dropped 4 bases, with 15 bases sitting between them. This CDR3 is built from 15 residues. The CDR3 spells CASSPPYQGYNEQFF. In DNA, the CDR3 is TGTGCCAGCAGTCCACCCTATCAAGGATACAATGAGCAGTTCTTC.

The table lists this clonotype with a few counts. This chain links TRBV20-1 with TRBJ2-3, with D perhaps matching TRBD2 (6 bases). In germline, CDR1 is DFQATT, CDR2 SNEGSKA (reference sequence). CDR3 length: 13 residues. V lost 5 bases and J lost 2, with 11 bases in between. CDR3 sequence: CSAYGSITDTQYF. The CDR3 coding sequence is TGCAGTGCTTACGGGAGTATCACAGATACGCAGTATTTT.

This clonotype showed up many times. The chain is built from TRBV20-1 and TRBJ2-3, with 8 bases matching TRBD2. Per germline, CDR1 DFQATT and CDR2 SNEGSKA (reference sequence). With V trimmed by 4 bases and J by 3 bases, 9 bases remained unmatched. This CDR3 is 15 amino acids long. The CDR3 here is CSATERAGDTDTQYF. In DNA form, the CDR3 reads TGCAGTGCTACTGAAAGAGCGGGAGATACAGATACGCAGTATTTT.

This clonotype showed up just a few times. The gene calls are TRBV20-1 and TRBJ2-7, with D possibly TRBD2 on 7 matching bases. V lost 0 bases and J 1 base, leaving 10 bases between the germline ends. Germline V gene data show CDR1 as DFQATT and CDR2 as SNEGSKA (reference sequence). This CDR3 region has 14 residues. The CDR3 sequence: CSAREKGGSYEQYV. The CDR3 region has the DNA TGCAGTGCTAGAGAGAAGGGGGGGTCCTACGAGCAGTACGTC.

This clonotype has at least ten counts. CDR3: CASSLELAGLKQYF. The CDR3 DNA sequence: TGTGCCAGCAGTTTAGAACTAGCGGGCTTAAAGCAGTACTTC. The chain employs TRBV28 and TRBJ2-7, with TRBD2 matching 9 bases. The junction had 7 bases not matched to a gene; V was cut back by 2 bases and J by 8 bases. CDR1 and CDR2 from the germline V gene are MDHEN and SYDVKM. This CDR3 has 14 residues. Filled out from reference TRBV28 and TRBJ2-7, the complete variable domain reads DVKVTQSSRYLVKRTGEKVFLECVQDMDHENMFWYRQDPGLGLRLIYFSYDVKMKEKGDIPEGYSVSREKKERFSLILESASTNQTSMYLCASSLELAGLKQYFGPGTRLTVT.